The 14 T cell receptor beta chains given below trace back to one sample, sequenced in a study of shared clonotypes between healthy human individuals. Produced via immunoSEQ multiplex PCR; TCRdb's table is partial and in-frame only. The repertoire holds around 1,100,000 clones, roughly 77% seen once, with 0.89% in the top ten. The sequenced sample was memory CD4+ T cells from PBMCs. The subset is: CD45RA-negative fraction. All receptors come from a man younger than 35 in good health. Some clones in this sample may be carry-over from other donors' samples.

This clone was counted only a few times. The chain recombines TRBV15 with TRBJ2-1, with TRBD2 matching over 8 bases. The germline gives CDR1 LNHNV, CDR2 YYDKDF (reference sequence). This CDR3 has 19 residues. The V segment lost 0 bases and the J segment 5 bases; nucleotides outside the gene matches: 15. DNA of the CDR3: TGTGCCACCAGCAGAGAGTCAAACGCCCTTAGCGGGATAAACAATGAGCAGTTCTTC. Translation gives CATSRESNALSGINNEQFF.

Turning to this clone: The sample carries other DNA sequences with the same CDR3. The rearrangement uses TRBV6-1 and TRBJ2-7; 9 positions match TRBD2. The CDR3 has 15 amino acids. The germline gives CDR1 MNHNS, CDR2 SASEGT. After removal of 1 base from V and 0 bases from J, the junction contained 1 base not matched to a gene. The CDR3 bases are TGTGCCAGCAGTGAAGTTAGCGGGAGCTCCTACGAGCAGTACTTC. Protein product: CASSEVSGSSYEQYF.

About this clone: This sequence may be a read error, since a much larger clone differs from it by one base. The chain links TRBV30 to TRBJ1-5; D call uncertain. Germline CDR1 GTSNPN, CDR2 SVGIG (reference sequence). V dropped 0 bases and J dropped 3 bases, with 6 bases sitting between them. This CDR3 comprises 13 residues. The chain's CDR3 is CAWSVQINQPQHF. The CDR3, as DNA: TGTGCCTGGAGTGTACAGATCAATCAGCCCCAGCATTTT.

V and J are TRBV5-1 and TRBJ2-5; D remains ambiguous. There are 13 residues in the CDR3. The V and J ends lost 3 bases and 2 bases respectively, with 8 bases between them. Germline CDR1 reads SGHRS; CDR2 reads YFSETQ. The CDR3 DNA sequence: TGCGCCAGCAGCTCGAGCAAGCAAGAGACCCAGTACTTC. It yields the protein CASSSSKQETQYF.

V gene TRBV28 combines with J gene TRBJ1-4, with a tentative D call TRBD1 (6 bases). V lost 8 bases and J 5 bases, leaving 21 bases between the germline ends. Germline values: CDR1 MDHEN, CDR2 SYDVKM. The CDR3 has 16 amino acids. This CDR3 is CASGSPTDRSNEKLFF. The CDR3 DNA follows: TGTGCCAGCGGCTCCCCGACCGACAGGTCCAATGAAAAACTGTTTTTT.

Ten or more counts support this clone. Distinct nucleotide sequences in the sample also encode this CDR3. This chain uses TRBV9 with TRBJ2-7, with 11 bases matching TRBD1. J lost 4 bases, V lost 0 bases, and 0 bases had no gene match. Germline V gene lookup returns CDR1 SGDLS and CDR2 YYNGEE. The CDR3 is 14 amino acids. The CDR3, as DNA: TGTGCCAGCAGCGTAGGGGACAGGGGGTACGAGCAGTACTTC. It translates to CASSVGDRGYEQYF. Supplemented by reference TRBV9 and TRBJ2-7, the full variable domain reads DSGVTQTPKHLITATGQRVTLRCSPRSGDLSVYWYQQSLDQGLQFLIQYYNGEERAKGNILERFSAQQFPDLHSELNLSSLELGDSALYFCASSVGDRGYEQYFGPGTRLTVT.

The chain is built from TRBV28 and TRBJ2-7, with 7 bases lining up with TRBD2. This CDR3 has 16 residues. The junction had 14 bases not matched to a gene; V was cut back by 6 bases and J by 3 bases. Germline V lookup: CDR1 MDHEN, CDR2 SYDVKM. CDR3: CASSAKPGRAGYEQYF. CDR3 sequence (DNA): TGTGCCAGCAGCGCCAAGCCAGGGAGGGCTGGCTACGAGCAGTACTTC.

The chain recombines TRBV7-6 with TRBJ2-7; D perhaps matches TRBD1 (6 bases). This CDR3 comprises 13 residues. The germline V and J ends were trimmed by 5 bases and 3 bases, with 11 bases remaining between them. Germline V CDR1 and CDR2: SGHVS, FNYEAQ. For the CDR3, the DNA is TGTGCCAGCAGCGTTGGACAGATCTACGAGCAGTACTTC. Amino acids: CASSVGQIYEQYF.

The chain employs TRBV30 and TRBJ2-7; 8 bases line up with TRBD1. Per the germline V gene, CDR1 is GTSNPN and CDR2 is SVGIG (reference sequence). The CDR3 is 13 residues long. Trimming at V came to 1 base and at J to 3 bases, leaving 2 bases not matched to a gene. CDR3 region: CAWSEDRDYEQYF. For the CDR3, the DNA is TGTGCCTGGAGTGAGGACAGGGACTACGAGCAGTACTTC.

V gene TRBV19 combines with J gene TRBJ2-2; D gene unclear. This CDR3 spans 15 amino acids. The germline gives CDR1 LNHDA, CDR2 SQIVND (reference sequence). Deletions cut 4 bases from V and 4 bases from J, with 13 bases between. The CDR3: CASSTTGPSTGELFF. The CDR3 nucleotides are TGTGCCAGTAGTACAACCGGGCCCTCCACCGGGGAGCTGTTTTTT.

CDR3: CASSFPGGNTEAFF. CDR3 nucleotides: TGTGCCAGCAGCTTCCCGGGGGGGAACACTGAAGCTTTCTTT. The chain combines TRBV5-6 with TRBJ1-1, with a tentative D call TRBD1 (5 bases). Trimming took 2 bases from V and 1 from J, leaving 9 bases between them. CDR1 is SGHDT, CDR2 YYEEEE, per germline. This CDR3 spans 14 amino acids.

In regard to this clone: A read error may produce the germline difference seen at one junction end. The rearrangement joins TRBV28 to TRBJ1-4, with D uncertain. The CDR3 totals 14 residues. Germline assignment: CDR1 MDHEN and CDR2 SYDVKM. CDR3 protein: CASSLVATHEKLFF. The CDR3 DNA reads TGTGCCAGCAGTTTAGTGGCAACTCATGAAAAACTGTTTTTT.

The CDR3: CASSFGSAKETQYF. In nucleotides, the CDR3 is TGTGCCAGCAGCTTCGGGAGCGCCAAAGAGACCCAGTACTTC. The rearrangement links TRBV7-2 to TRBJ2-5; the D gene is possibly TRBD2 (6 bases). Trimming stripped 3 bases from V and 3 bases from J, with 11 bases between. There are 14 residues in the CDR3. Germline CDR1 reads SGHTA; CDR2 reads FQGNSA.

The gene calls are TRBV7-2 and TRBJ1-2; D is ambiguous. V was shortened by 5 bases and J by 8 bases, with 12 bases between the two germline ends. CDR3 length: 12 amino acids. Germline V gene lookup returns CDR1 SGHTA and CDR2 FQGNSA. CDR3 nucleotides: TGTGCCAGCAGCCTAAGTACTCACGGCTACACCTTC. This codes for CASSLSTHGYTF.